This T cell receptor beta chain was found in a study of human T cells and chemical hapten exposure (dated by TCRdb to the early 2020s). Looking at the study overall: The libraries were sequenced as a pool, and the TCR yield per sample differed mostly because of small variations in library volumes within the pool. The study tracked peripheral blood TCR repertoire changes in vivo during primary and secondary sensitization to the hapten diphenylcyclopropenone (DPC) in alopecia patients. Both TCR alpha and TCR beta chains were sequenced from each blood RNA sample.

Explained via the paper, the time point label denotes: healthy volunteer bleed at 6 weeks. Total RNA was extracted from unfractionated whole blood that had been collected in Tempus Blood RNA tubes. Roughly 5 healthy volunteers acted as controls for TCR sequencing and had blood drawn at day 0, 2 weeks and 6 weeks. About this clonotype itself: Its recognized antigen is unknown. No base qualities exist here, and no much larger clone lies one base off it.

The CDR3 numbers 14 residues from cysteine through phenylalanine. Only the CDR3 region is kept as DNA, spanning 42 bases read in frame from base 1. Reading the germline V gene (reference sequence) gives CDR1 DFQATT and CDR2 SNEGSKA. Trimmed from V: 6 bases; trimmed from J: 9 bases; junction bases lacking a gene match: 13. Overall study outcomes, separate from this receptor: After repeated subsampling, the strength of the expansion versus patch-test correlation and the threshold at which it became significant changed. No change with DPC sensitization was found in the number of TCRs above 1 in 1000 frequency, and no evidence of global repertoire structure alterations was found.

To prepare the library, RACE was applied. Sequencing relied on a NextSeq 500. During library preparation, unique molecular identifiers were attached to individual cDNA molecules so that TCRs could be counted in a quantitative, reproducible way. Per the source publication's procedure: The median number of TCRs per sample was over 95,000, ranging from about 20,000 to 690,600. V, J and CDR3 annotation of the TCR reads was carried out using the Decombinator software suite. To make PS versus PT1 abundance plots, every sample was subsampled to the same number of TCRs (28,000). Expanded TCRs were defined as absent before sensitization and observed at least eight times at the 2-week time point. The public reads were quality trimmed at Q25 with fastp and then assembled into clones with MiXCR by TCRdb, keeping productive beta chains. Entries are consolidated by CDR3 protein sequence, retaining the most common genes and DNA. TCRdb's processing, not the study's, gives the V and J calls here. This sample comprises about 65,000 distinct CDR3 sequences, approximately 6.5% of them detected only once. Around 3.4% of the sample comes from the top ten.

The TCR sequence derives from a female donor in good health. Some clones in this sample may be carry-over from other donors' samples. The receptor chain draws on TRBV20-1 and TRBJ2-1, with 8 junctional bases fitting TRBD1. The sequencing sample was made of whole blood. This receptor has the CDR3 CSARPDRVGFEQFF. The DNA sequence is given as TGCAGTGCGAGACCGGACAGGGTCGGCTTTGAGCAGTTCTTC.